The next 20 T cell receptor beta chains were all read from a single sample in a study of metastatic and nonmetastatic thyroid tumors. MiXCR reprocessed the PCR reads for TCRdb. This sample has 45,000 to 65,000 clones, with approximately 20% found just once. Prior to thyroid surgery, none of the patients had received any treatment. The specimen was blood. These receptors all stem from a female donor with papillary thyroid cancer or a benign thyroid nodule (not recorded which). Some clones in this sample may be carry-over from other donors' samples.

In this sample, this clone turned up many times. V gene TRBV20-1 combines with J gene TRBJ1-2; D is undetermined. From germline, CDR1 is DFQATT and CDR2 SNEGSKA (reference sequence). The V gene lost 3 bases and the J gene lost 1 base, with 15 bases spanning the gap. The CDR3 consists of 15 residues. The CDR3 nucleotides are TGCAGTGCTAGGCCCCCTTTCGGAGGTAACTATGGCTACACCTTC. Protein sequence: CSARPPFGGNYGYTF.

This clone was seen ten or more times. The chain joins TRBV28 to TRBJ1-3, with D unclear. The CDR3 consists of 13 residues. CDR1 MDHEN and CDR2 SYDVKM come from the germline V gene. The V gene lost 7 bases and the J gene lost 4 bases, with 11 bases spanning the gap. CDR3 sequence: CASTLESGNTIYF. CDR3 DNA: TGTGCCAGCACTCTCGAGTCGGGAAACACCATATATTTT.

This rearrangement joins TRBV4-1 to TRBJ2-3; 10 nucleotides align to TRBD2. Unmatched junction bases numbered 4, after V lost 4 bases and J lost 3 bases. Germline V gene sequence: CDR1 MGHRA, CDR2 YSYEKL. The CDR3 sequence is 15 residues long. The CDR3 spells CASSLATSGTDTQYF. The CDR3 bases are TGCGCCAGCAGCCTGGCGACTAGCGGGACAGATACGCAGTATTTT.

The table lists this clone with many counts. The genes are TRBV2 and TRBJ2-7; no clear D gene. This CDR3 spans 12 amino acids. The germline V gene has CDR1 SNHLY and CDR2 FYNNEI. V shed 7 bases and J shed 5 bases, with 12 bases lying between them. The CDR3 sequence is CASKYVADEQYF. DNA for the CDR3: TGTGCCAGCAAGTACGTGGCAGACGAGCAGTACTTC. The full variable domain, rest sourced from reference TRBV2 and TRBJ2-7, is EPEVTQTPSHQVTQMGQEVILRCVPISNHLYFYWYRQILGQKVEFLVSFYNNEISEKSEIFDDQFSVERPDGSNFTLKIRSTKLEDSAMYFCASKYVADEQYFGPGTRLTVT.

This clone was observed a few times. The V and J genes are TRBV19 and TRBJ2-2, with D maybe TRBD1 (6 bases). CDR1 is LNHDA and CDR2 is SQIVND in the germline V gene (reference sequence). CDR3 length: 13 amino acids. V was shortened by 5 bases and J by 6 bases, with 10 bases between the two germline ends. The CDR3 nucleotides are TGTGCCAGTAGTCAGGGGAGCTCCGGGGAGCTGTTTTTT. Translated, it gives CASSQGSSGELFF.

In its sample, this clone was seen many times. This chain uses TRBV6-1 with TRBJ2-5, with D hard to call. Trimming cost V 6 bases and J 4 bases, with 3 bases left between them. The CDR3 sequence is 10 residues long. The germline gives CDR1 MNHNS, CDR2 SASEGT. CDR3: CASRLETQYF. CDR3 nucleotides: TGTGCCAGCAGGCTAGAGACCCAGTACTTC.

Here the CDR3 DNA reads TGTGCCAGCAGCCTGGACTTTAGCTCCTACAATGAGCAGTTCTTC. It specifies CASSLDFSSYNEQFF. This chain links TRBV28 with TRBJ2-1, with a tentative D call TRBD2 (5 bases). V was shortened by 6 bases and J by 0 bases, with 12 bases between the two germline ends. Germline CDR1 and CDR2: MDHEN and SYDVKM. The CDR3 covers 15 residues.

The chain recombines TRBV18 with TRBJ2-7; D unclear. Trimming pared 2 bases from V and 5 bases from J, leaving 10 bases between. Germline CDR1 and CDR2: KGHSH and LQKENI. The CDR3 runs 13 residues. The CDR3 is CASSPESLHEQYF. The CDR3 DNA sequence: TGTGCCAGCTCACCAGAGTCGCTACACGAGCAGTACTTC.

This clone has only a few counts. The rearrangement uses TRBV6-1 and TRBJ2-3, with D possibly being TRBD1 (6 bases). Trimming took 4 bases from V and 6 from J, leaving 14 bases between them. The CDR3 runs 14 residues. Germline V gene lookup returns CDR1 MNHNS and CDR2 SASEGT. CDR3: CASSVKGDHDTQYF. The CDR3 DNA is TGTGCCAGCAGTGTAAAGGGGGATCACGATACGCAGTATTTT.

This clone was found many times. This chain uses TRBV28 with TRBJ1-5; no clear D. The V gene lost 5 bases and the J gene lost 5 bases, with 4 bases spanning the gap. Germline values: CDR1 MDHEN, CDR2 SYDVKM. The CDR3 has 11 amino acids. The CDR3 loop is CASSQYQPQHF. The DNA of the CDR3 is TGTGCCAGCAGTCAGTATCAGCCCCAGCATTTT.

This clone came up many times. CDR3 region: CASSARGRGDNEQFF. The CDR3 bases are TGTGCCAGCAGTGCCCGGGGGAGGGGCGACAATGAGCAGTTCTTC. The rearrangement links TRBV2 to TRBJ2-1; 7 nucleotides align to TRBD2. Trimming at V came to 4 bases and at J to 5 bases, leaving 8 bases not matched to a gene. Germline V lookup: CDR1 SNHLY, CDR2 FYNNEI. The CDR3 contains 15 residues. Based on the CDR3 plus reference TRBV2 and TRBJ2-1, the full variable domain is EPEVTQTPSHQVTQMGQEVILRCVPISNHLYFYWYRQILGQKVEFLVSFYNNEISEKSEIFDDQFSVERPDGSNFTLKIRSTKLEDSAMYFCASSARGRGDNEQFFGPGTRLTVL.

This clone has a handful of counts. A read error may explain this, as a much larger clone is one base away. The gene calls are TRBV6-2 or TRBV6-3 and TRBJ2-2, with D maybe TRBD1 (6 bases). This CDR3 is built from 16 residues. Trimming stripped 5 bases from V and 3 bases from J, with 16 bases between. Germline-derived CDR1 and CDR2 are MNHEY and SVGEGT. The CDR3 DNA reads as TGTGCCAGCAGTACTAGACAGGTTGCGGACACCGGGGAGCTGTTTTTT. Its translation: CASSTRQVADTGELFF.

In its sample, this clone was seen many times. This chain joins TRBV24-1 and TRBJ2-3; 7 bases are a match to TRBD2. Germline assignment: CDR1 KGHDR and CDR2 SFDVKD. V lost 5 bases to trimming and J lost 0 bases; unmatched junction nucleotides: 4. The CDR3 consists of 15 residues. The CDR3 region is CATSVGTTSTDTQYF. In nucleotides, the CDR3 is TGTGCCACCAGTGTTGGGACTACTAGCACAGATACGCAGTATTTT.

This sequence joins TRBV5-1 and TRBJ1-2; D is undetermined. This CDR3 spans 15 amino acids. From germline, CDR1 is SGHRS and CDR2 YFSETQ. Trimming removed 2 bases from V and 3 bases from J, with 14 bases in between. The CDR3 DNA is TGCGCCAGCAGCTTCCTGGGGTCCCGGGACTATGGCTACACCTTC. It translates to CASSFLGSRDYGYTF.

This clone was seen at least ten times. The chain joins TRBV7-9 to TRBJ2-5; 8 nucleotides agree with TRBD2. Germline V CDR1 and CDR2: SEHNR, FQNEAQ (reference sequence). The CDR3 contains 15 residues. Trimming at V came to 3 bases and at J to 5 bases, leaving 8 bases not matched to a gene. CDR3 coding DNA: TGTGCCAGCAGCTTGGAAGCGGGAGTATGGGAGACCCAGTACTTC. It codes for CASSLEAGVWETQYF.

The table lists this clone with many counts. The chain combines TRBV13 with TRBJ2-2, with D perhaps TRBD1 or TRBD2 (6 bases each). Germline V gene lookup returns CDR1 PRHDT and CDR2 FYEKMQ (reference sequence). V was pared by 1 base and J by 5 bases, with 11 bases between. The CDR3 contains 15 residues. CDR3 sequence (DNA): TGTGCCAGCAGCTTAGTTGGGGGGCCAACCGGGGAGCTGTTTTTT. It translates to CASSLVGGPTGELFF.

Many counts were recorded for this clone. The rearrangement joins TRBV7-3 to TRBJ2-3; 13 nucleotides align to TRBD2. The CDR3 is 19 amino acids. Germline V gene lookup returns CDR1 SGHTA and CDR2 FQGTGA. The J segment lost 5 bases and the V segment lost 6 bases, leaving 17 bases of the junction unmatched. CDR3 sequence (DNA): TGTGCCAGCAGGTTTCCCAGACTAGCGGGAGGCCCTGGTGGAGATACGCAGTATTTT. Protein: CASRFPRLAGGPGGDTQYF.

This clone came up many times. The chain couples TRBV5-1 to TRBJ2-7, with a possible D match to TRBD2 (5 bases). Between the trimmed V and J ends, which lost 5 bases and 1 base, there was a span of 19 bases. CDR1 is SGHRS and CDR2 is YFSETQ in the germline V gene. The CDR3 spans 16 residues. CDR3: CASSRTPSGSSYEQYF. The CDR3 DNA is TGCGCCAGCAGTCGTACTCCCAGCGGTTCTTCCTACGAGCAGTACTTC.

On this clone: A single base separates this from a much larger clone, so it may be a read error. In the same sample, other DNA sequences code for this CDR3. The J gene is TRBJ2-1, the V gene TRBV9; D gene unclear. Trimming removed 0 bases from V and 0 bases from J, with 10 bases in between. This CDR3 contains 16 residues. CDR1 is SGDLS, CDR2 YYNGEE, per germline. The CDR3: CASSVAGRNSYNEQFF. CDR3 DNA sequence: TGTGCCAGCAGCGTAGCTGGACGCAACTCCTACAATGAGCAGTTCTTC.

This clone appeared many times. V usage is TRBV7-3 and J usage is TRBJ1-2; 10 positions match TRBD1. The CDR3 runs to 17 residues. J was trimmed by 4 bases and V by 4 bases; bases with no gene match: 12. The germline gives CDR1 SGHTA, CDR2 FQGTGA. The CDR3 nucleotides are TGTGCCAGCAGCTCGGGGGCCGGGACAGGGGACTTCTATGGCTACACCTTC. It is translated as CASSSGAGTGDFYGYTF. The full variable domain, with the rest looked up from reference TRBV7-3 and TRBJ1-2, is GAGVSQTPSNKVTEKGKYVELRCDPISGHTALYWYRQSLGQGPEFLIYFQGTGAADDSGLPNDRFFAVRPEGSVSTLKIQRTERGDSAVYLCASSSGAGTGDFYGYTFGSGTRLTVV.